Listed below are T cell receptor beta chains from one sample, sequenced in a study of T cell responses to AZD1222 COVID-19 vaccine. Some clones are missing from TCRdb's copy, which holds only in-frame ones; the method was immunoSEQ multiplex PCR. The table lists 99,000 or so clones, nearly 90% of them singletons. The specimen was peripheral blood, collected on day 0 of AZD1222 vaccination. The source is an adult in good health. Both conserved end residues are part of each CDR3. The order of the fields is CDR3 DNA, CDR3 protein, D gene, CDR3 length, V gene, clone size, J gene. D genes are given only for firm matches. Not every row has a clone size; where given, it reads once, few, many or a size class.

TGCGCCAGCAGCCTAGAACCGACAGGGAGGGTTTCCAATCAGCAGTTCTTC	CASSLEPTGRVSNQQFF	NA	17	TRBV4-3	NA	TRBJ2-1
TGTGCCAGCAGTGAGCCCCCCCGGAGCGGGAGAGGTACCGGGGAGCTGTTTTTT	CASSEPPRSGRGTGELFF	TRBD2	18	TRBV25-1	NA	TRBJ2-2
TGTGCCAGCAGTTACACGGGGGATAGCAATCAGCCCCAGCATTTT	CASSYTGDSNQPQHF	NA	15	TRBV6-5	NA	TRBJ1-5
TGTGCCAGCAGCTTGTATCGAGGTTACACTGAAGCTTTCTTT	CASSLYRGYTEAFF	NA	14	TRBV5-4	NA	TRBJ1-1
TGTGCCAGTAGTATTATGGTGGGACAGGGCAGAGAGACCCAGTACTTC	CASSIMVGQGRETQYF	TRBD1	16	TRBV19	few	TRBJ2-5
TGTGCCAGCAGTTTAGACGGCAGGGGTGAAGCTTTCTTT	CASSLDGRGEAFF	NA	13	TRBV12-3/TRBV12-4	NA	TRBJ1-1
TGTGCCAGCAAAGGACCCTTAGATCGCTACACCTTC	CASKGPLDRYTF	NA	12	TRBV6-5	NA	TRBJ1-2
TGTGCCAGCGGCCCGGGGGGCAATCAGCCCCAGCATTTT	CASGPGGNQPQHF	NA	13	TRBV2	NA	TRBJ1-5
TGTGCCAGCAGTTATGTAACAGGGGTGGACACTGAAGCTTTCTTT	CASSYVTGVDTEAFF	TRBD1	15	TRBV6-5	NA	TRBJ1-1
TGTGCCAGCAGTTACCGGTGGGCAGCGGAAGAGACCCAGTACTTC	CASSYRWAAEETQYF	NA	15	TRBV6-5	NA	TRBJ2-5
TGCGCCAGCAGCCAAGCCCATCTCACGAAGGAGAACAATCAGCCCCAGCATTTT	CASSQAHLTKENNQPQHF	NA	18	TRBV4-1	NA	TRBJ1-5
TGTGCCAGCACTCCGGGACAGTATAATTCACCCCTCCACTTT	CASTPGQYNSPLHF	TRBD1	14	TRBV27	NA	TRBJ1-6
TGTGCCAGCAGCCCAGAGGCGGCAGTCAATGAAAAACTGTTTTTT	CASSPEAAVNEKLFF	NA	15	TRBV4-2	once	TRBJ1-4
TGTGCCAGCAGTGACGCGGGACTAGGGAGTGATGAGCAGTTCTTC	CASSDAGLGSDEQFF	TRBD2	15	TRBV2	NA	TRBJ2-1
TGTGCCAGCAGCATTTCTAGCGAAAGCACAGATACGCAGTATTTT	CASSISSESTDTQYF	NA	15	TRBV21-1	few	TRBJ2-3
TGTGCCAGCAGCTTGGGTTCGGGATCAACTAATGAAAAACTGTTTTTT	CASSLGSGSTNEKLFF	NA	16	TRBV5-4	NA	TRBJ1-4